This TCR beta chain was recovered during a study of OX40 agonist ivuxolimab in advanced cancers. This CDR3 is built from 14 residues. V gave up 0 bases and J gave up 6 bases, with 9 bases separating them. The germline CDR1 and CDR2 sequences are SGHVS and FNYEAQ. Patients with autoimmune history or systemic immunosuppression were excluded. Profiling relied on immunoSEQ multiplex PCR, and the TCRdb table lists in-frame clones only, not all of them. The sample holds around 70,000 clones, approximately 88% seen once. This TCR derives from an adult with an advanced solid tumor such as melanoma, head and neck, liver or kidney cancer. This material consisted of CD4+ or CD8+ T cells sorted from blood, taken in a trial of the OX40 agonist ivuxolimab. The chain joins TRBV7-6 to TRBJ1-5; D not certain. Here the CDR3 DNA reads TGTGCCAGCAGCTTAGCGGCGGGAAGTCAGCCCCAGCATTTT. It codes for CASSLAAGSQPQHF.